Listed below are T cell receptor beta chains from one sample, sequenced in a study of cytomegalovirus exposure and HLA in healthy donors. Sequencing was performed with immunoSEQ multiplex PCR; in TCRdb, only in-frame clones are kept and a portion is missing. The sample includes over 65,000 clones, about 71% seen only once; the top ten take more than 7%. Material: PBMCs. These receptor sequences come from a woman aged 40 to 50 in good health and CMV-seronegative. CDR3s include the opening cysteine and the closing phenylalanine or tryptophan. The D gene is left open where the match is weak. A clone size is listed for some rows: how often the clone was seen (once, few, many), or a class if it is expanded.

d_call j_call v_call clone_size cdr3_aa cdr3_nt
TRBD2 TRBJ2-3 TRBV6-4 few CASSETSGEPDTQYF TGTGCCAGCAGTGAGACTAGCGGGGAGCCAGATACGCAGTATTTT
TRBD2 TRBJ2-7 TRBV4-2 . CASSQVDSGLAGREQYF TGTGCCAGCAGCCAGGTGGACTCTGGACTAGCGGGGCGGGAGCAGTACTTC
TRBD1 TRBJ1-2 TRBV11-2 . CASSLESTGYGYTF TGTGCCAGCAGCTTAGAATCGACAGGGTATGGCTACACCTTC
. TRBJ1-4 TRBV18 once CASSPYRDTNEKLFF TGTGCCAGCTCACCTTACAGGGATACTAATGAAAAACTGTTTTTT
. TRBJ2-1 TRBV11-2 . CASSLVGANEQFF TGTGCCAGCAGCTTAGTGGGGGCCAATGAGCAGTTCTTC
. TRBJ1-1 TRBV6-5 . CASSPPGRQNTEAFF TGTGCCAGCAGCCCCCCCGGCAGACAGAACACTGAAGCTTTCTTT
. TRBJ2-7 TRBV2 few CASSYRDYEQYF TGTGCCAGCAGTTACAGGGACTACGAGCAGTACTTC
. TRBJ1-1 TRBV2 . CASSSREVNTEAFF TGTGCCAGCAGCTCCCGGGAGGTGAACACTGAAGCTTTCTTT
. TRBJ1-1 TRBV28 . CASSLLSSGTQNLAFF TGTGCCAGCAGTTTGTTGTCATCCGGGACACAGAATCTCGCTTTCTTT
. TRBJ2-3 TRBV6-4 few CASSESGGGTDTQYF TGTGCCAGCAGTGAATCGGGGGGCGGGACAGATACGCAGTATTTT
. TRBJ2-5 TRBV15 once CATSRGGGVWVYQETQYF TGTGCCACCAGCAGAGGAGGGGGGGTTTGGGTGTACCAAGAGACCCAGTACTTC
. TRBJ2-1 TRBV5-1 . CASSLEGVNEQFF TGCGCCAGCAGCTTGGAAGGGGTCAATGAGCAGTTCTTC
TRBD1 TRBJ1-5 TRBV28 . CASIPGTGGRRHQPQHF TGTGCCAGCATCCCCGGGACAGGGGGCCGGCGGCATCAGCCCCAGCATTTT
TRBD2 TRBJ2-1 TRBV7-6 . CASSLGAGGGNEQFF TGTGCCAGCAGCTTGGGGGCGGGGGGAGGCAATGAGCAGTTCTTC
TRBD1 TRBJ2-1 TRBV2 . CARTGQGSSYNEQFF TGTGCCAGGACTGGACAGGGGTCCTCCTACAATGAGCAGTTCTTC
. TRBJ2-3 TRBV7-8 . CASSFGGLTDTQYF TGTGCCAGCAGCTTTGGCGGCCTCACAGATACGCAGTATTTT
. TRBJ1-1 TRBV2 many CASRRTDTNTEAFF TGTGCCAGCAGACGGACAGACACGAACACTGAAGCTTTCTTT
. TRBJ2-6 TRBV5-1 once CASTLGGGANVLTF TGCGCCAGCACTCTCGGGGGTGGGGCCAACGTCCTGACTTTC
TRBD2 TRBJ2-3 TRBV25-1 . CASRLAGEHDTQYF TGTGCCAGCAGACTAGCGGGGGAACATGATACGCAGTATTTT
TRBD2 TRBJ2-1 TRBV5-4 . CASRPAGDNEQFF TGTGCCAGCAGGCCGGCGGGAGATAATGAGCAGTTCTTC
TRBD2 TRBJ2-7 TRBV30 few CAWSGLAGVYEQYF TGTGCCTGGAGTGGACTAGCGGGAGTCTACGAGCAGTACTTC
TRBD1 TRBJ2-1 TRBV28 once CASSYPGQGHNEQFF TGTGCCAGCAGTTATCCGGGACAGGGCCACAATGAGCAGTTCTTC
TRBD2 TRBJ2-3 TRBV9 few CASSVAYSGGSTDTQYF TGTGCCAGCAGCGTAGCCTATAGCGGGGGAAGCACAGATACGCAGTATTTT
TRBD1 TRBJ2-6 TRBV11-1 . CASSNRGRSSGANVLTF TGTGCCAGCAGCAACAGGGGACGTAGCTCTGGGGCCAACGTCCTGACTTTC
TRBD2 TRBJ2-1 TRBV9 . CASSATGTRANEQFF TGTGCCAGCAGCGCGACCGGGACTAGAGCGAATGAGCAGTTCTTC
TRBD1 TRBJ2-3 TRBV7-7 . CASSLHPGQSTDTQYF TGTGCCAGCAGCCTACACCCGGGACAGAGCACAGATACGCAGTATTTT
. TRBJ2-3 TRBV7-9 . CASFMTGGKDTQYF TGTGCCAGCTTTATGACAGGAGGAAAAGATACGCAGTATTTT
. TRBJ1-3 TRBV2 . CASKEGTGSGNTIYF TGTGCCAGCAAGGAGGGAACGGGGTCGGGAAACACCATATATTTT
. TRBJ2-7 TRBV11-2 . CAGSLPSKRVTYEQYF TGTGCCGGCAGCTTACCTTCCAAGAGAGTTACCTACGAGCAGTACTTC
TRBD2 TRBJ2-3 TRBV11-2 . CASSFWTSGGLTDTQYF TGTGCCAGCAGCTTTTGGACTAGCGGGGGCCTCACAGATACGCAGTATTTT
TRBD1 TRBJ2-5 TRBV5-1 . CASSRGQGRGQETQYF TGCGCCAGCAGCAGAGGACAGGGAAGGGGACAAGAGACCCAGTACTTC
. TRBJ2-7 TRBV19 . CASSMGRHWSYEQYF TGTGCCAGTAGTATGGGCAGGCATTGGTCCTACGAGCAGTACTTC
. TRBJ1-5 TRBV5-6 few CASSRGLYSNQPQHF TGTGCCAGCAGCCGTGGGCTTTATAGCAATCAGCCCCAGCATTTT
. TRBJ2-7 TRBV5-6 . CASILIVEDCQQYF TGTGCCAGCATCTTAATAGTGGAAGACTGTCAGCAGTACTTC
. TRBJ2-1 TRBV14 . CASSNHPPAGEQFF TGTGCCAGCAGCAACCATCCGCCCGCGGGGGAGCAGTTCTTC
TRBD2 TRBJ2-3 TRBV5-1 . CASTDPGGGDTQYF TGCGCCAGCACCGACCCCGGCGGGGGAGATACGCAGTATTTT
TRBD1 TRBJ1-2 TRBV4-2 . CASSHRIGGQGGELTF TGTGCCAGCAGCCACCGCATCGGGGGACAGGGGGGCGAGTTGACCTTC
. TRBJ2-5 TRBV19 . CASSIGGGGTREETQYF TGTGCCAGTAGTATAGGCGGTGGGGGGACCAGGGAAGAGACCCAGTACTTC
. TRBJ1-3 TRBV2 . CASSEATGRGNTIYF TGTGCCAGCAGTGAAGCAACAGGGAGAGGAAACACCATATATTTT
. TRBJ2-1 TRBV4-1 . CASSQEPRGSVYNEQFF TGCGCCAGCAGCCAAGAGCCCCGAGGATCCGTATACAATGAGCAGTTCTTC
. TRBJ1-1 TRBV5-1 . CASSLAGLTEAFF TGCGCCAGCAGCTTGGCGGGGTTAACTGAAGCTTTCTTT
TRBD1 TRBJ1-2 TRBV7-9 . CASSPDRDTYGYTF TGTGCCAGCAGCCCGGACAGGGATACCTATGGCTACACCTTC
. TRBJ2-7 TRBV9 . CASSVETSYEQYF TGTGCCAGCAGCGTAGAGACTTCCTACGAGCAGTACTTC
. TRBJ1-6 TRBV5-4 . CASTVSSGSPLHF TGTGCCAGCACCGTTAGTAGTGGTTCACCCCTCCACTTT
. TRBJ2-3 TRBV5-1 . CASSLGGSGSTDTQYF TGCGCCAGCAGCTTGGGTGGGAGCGGGAGCACAGATACGCAGTATTTT
. TRBJ2-4 TRBV27 few CASRGARAKNIQYF TGTGCCAGCAGGGGGGCAAGGGCCAAAAACATTCAGTACTTC
. TRBJ2-1 TRBV5-4 . CASSLGAGPGNEQFF TGTGCCAGCAGCTTGGGGGCGGGGCCGGGGAATGAGCAGTTCTTC
TRBD1 TRBJ1-2 TRBV14 . CASSPTGGPYGYTF TGTGCCAGCAGCCCTACAGGGGGCCCCTATGGCTACACCTTC
. TRBJ2-1 TRBV5-6 . CASSSTAGGFDNEQFF TGTGCCAGCAGCTCAACAGCAGGGGGGTTCGACAATGAGCAGTTCTTC
TRBD2 TRBJ2-7 TRBV27 . CASSPPGGGSSYEQYF TGTGCCAGCAGTCCCCCGGGGGGAGGTAGCTCCTACGAGCAGTACTTC